This TCR beta chain was retrieved from a study of shared clonotypes between healthy human individuals. Background on the study: Donor composition was a couple of women and a few men, aged 18 to 49.

Original methodology: As immunoSEQ supplied junction-only sequences (without quality scores), filtering differed. Clones were sequenced by immunoSEQ multiplex PCR, and TCRdb holds only the in-frame ones, with some missing. V and J calls and clone size come straight from that table; D and trimming were deduced from the DNA. The sample includes over 1.5 million clones, 95% to 99% of them seen just once. Germline CDR1 SGHTS, CDR2 YDEGEE. There are 13 residues in the CDR3. Trimming stripped 1 base from V and 3 bases from J, with 6 bases between. Details on this clone: No antigen is known for it.

Study results and caveats: Sequencing depth was expected to affect clonotype sharing among donors. Lower generation probabilities were found for non-shared clonotypes than for those shared by all four donors.

Sample: naive CD4+ T cells sorted from blood. As to subset: CD45RA+ positively selected. The chain carries TRBV5-8 and TRBJ2-3; D gene ambiguous. The clonotype originates from a young man in good health. CDR3 sequence (DNA): TGTGCCAGCAGCTTGACCGGGACAGATACGCAGTATTTT. It specifies CASSLTGTDTQYF.